These T cell receptor beta chains were read from a single sample in a study of T cell responses to AZD1222 COVID-19 vaccine. TCRdb's copy holds only in-frame clones and misses some; the assay was immunoSEQ multiplex PCR. The repertoire has just over 60,000 clones, over 70% of them found once; the top ten carry over 12%. Material: peripheral blood, obtained on day 0 of AZD1222 vaccination. The receptors here all came from an adult in good health. The CDR3 runs from the conserved cysteine through the conserved F or W. A D gene is named only where the DNA matches it firmly. Size tells how often a clone was seen (once, few, many) or the class of an expanded clone, and some rows leave it out.

size: NA
V: TRBV18
J: TRBJ2-2
D: TRBD2
DNA: TGTGCCAGCTCAGCGGGACTAGCGGGGACCACCGGGGAGCTGTTTTTT
CDR3: CASSAGLAGTTGELFF

size: NA
V: TRBV30
J: TRBJ1-6
D: TRBD1
DNA: TGTGCCTGGAGTGCCGGGACAGTTAATTCACCCCTCCACTTT
CDR3: CAWSAGTVNSPLHF

size: NA
V: TRBV15
J: TRBJ2-7
D: TRBD1
DNA: TGTGCCACCAGCAGACCGGGACAGTTCTACGAGCAGTACTTC
CDR3: CATSRPGQFYEQYF

size: NA
V: TRBV5-1
J: TRBJ2-2
D: NA
DNA: TGCGCCAGCAGCTTGGCCGTGGGGAACACCGGGGAGCTGTTTTTT
CDR3: CASSLAVGNTGELFF

size: once
V: TRBV3-1/TRBV3-2
J: TRBJ2-5
D: TRBD1
DNA: TGTGCCAGCAGCCATACGGGACAGGGGGATGAGACCCAGTACTTC
CDR3: CASSHTGQGDETQYF

size: NA
V: TRBV11-2
J: TRBJ2-5
D: TRBD2
DNA: TGTGCCAGCAGCGTAACCGGGACTATGCAAGAGACCCAGTACTTC
CDR3: CASSVTGTMQETQYF

size: few
V: TRBV4-3
J: TRBJ1-3
D: NA
DNA: TGCGCCAGCAGCCAAGATTTCCGTAGCTCTGGAAACACCATATATTTT
CDR3: CASSQDFRSSGNTIYF

size: NA
V: TRBV28
J: TRBJ1-2
D: NA
DNA: TGTGCCAGCAGCCGGGTCGGTAGGAGCTATGGCTACACCTTC
CDR3: CASSRVGRSYGYTF

size: NA
V: TRBV7-3
J: TRBJ2-7
D: NA
DNA: TGTGCCAGCAGCCCCGATCGGCGAACCCCCAAACACCACGAGCAGTACTTC
CDR3: CASSPDRRTPKHHEQYF

size: NA
V: TRBV7-9
J: TRBJ2-7
D: TRBD1
DNA: TGTGCCAGCAGGCCGACAGGGATGGCCGAGCAGTACTTC
CDR3: CASRPTGMAEQYF

size: once
V: TRBV11-2
J: TRBJ2-3
D: NA
DNA: TGTGCCAGCAGCTTTACAACGGGGTTCACAGATACGCAGTATTTT
CDR3: CASSFTTGFTDTQYF

size: NA
V: TRBV3-1/TRBV3-2
J: TRBJ2-7
D: TRBD2
DNA: TGTGCCAGCAGCCAGAGCCCTAGCGGGGGGGCCAGCGAGCAGTACTTC
CDR3: CASSQSPSGGASEQYF

size: NA
V: TRBV28
J: TRBJ1-2
D: NA
DNA: TGTGCCAGCAGTTTCGGAGACAGCTATGGCTACACCTTC
CDR3: CASSFGDSYGYTF

size: NA
V: TRBV19
J: TRBJ2-1
D: TRBD2
DNA: TGTGCCAGTAGTGCTCTCCTAGCGGGGGGGCGTGAGCAGTTCTTC
CDR3: CASSALLAGGREQFF

size: few
V: TRBV11-2
J: TRBJ2-2
D: TRBD2
DNA: TGTGCCAGCAGCTCCTACCACGTCAGCGGGGGGAACACCGGGGAGCTGTTTTTT
CDR3: CASSSYHVSGGNTGELFF

size: NA
V: TRBV2
J: TRBJ2-5
D: NA
DNA: TGTGCCAGCAGTGAAGCTGGCGGGGAGGAGACCCAGTACTTC
CDR3: CASSEAGGEETQYF

size: NA
V: TRBV3-1/TRBV3-2
J: TRBJ2-7
D: TRBD1
DNA: TGTGCCAGCAGCCAAGAAGGGTACGGACAGGGCGAGCAGTACTTC
CDR3: CASSQEGYGQGEQYF

size: NA
V: TRBV7-9
J: TRBJ1-6
D: NA
DNA: TGTGCCAGCAGCTTAGGGGGGTCGGATAATTCACCCCTCCACTTT
CDR3: CASSLGGSDNSPLHF

size: once
V: TRBV28
J: TRBJ1-2
D: NA
DNA: TGTGCCAGCAGTTTCCCCAGCGCCCCTGGCTACACCTTC
CDR3: CASSFPSAPGYTF

size: medium-sized
V: TRBV6-6
J: TRBJ2-5
D: NA
DNA: TGTGCCAGCAGTTACGCCCCGGACAGAAAAGAGACCCAGTACTTC
CDR3: CASSYAPDRKETQYF

size: NA
V: TRBV10-3
J: TRBJ1-5
D: NA
DNA: TGTGCCATCCGAGAGGGTGTTGGCAATCAGCCCCAGCATTTT
CDR3: CAIREGVGNQPQHF

size: NA
V: TRBV4-2
J: TRBJ2-1
D: NA
DNA: TGTGCCAGCAGCCAAGGCGGCAATGAGCAGTTCTTC
CDR3: CASSQGGNEQFF

size: NA
V: TRBV25-1
J: TRBJ1-6
D: NA
DNA: TGTGCCACCTTCGGGGGGGCTTCCCTCCACTTT
CDR3: CATFGGASLHF

size: few
V: TRBV7-9
J: TRBJ2-1
D: NA
DNA: TGTGCCACTAGGGGGGAGGGTGAGCAGTTCTTC
CDR3: CATRGEGEQFF

size: NA
V: TRBV5-1
J: TRBJ1-1
D: TRBD1
DNA: TGCGCCAGCAGCCCGCCACAGGGGGCGGGAACTGAAGCTTTCTTT
CDR3: CASSPPQGAGTEAFF

size: NA
V: TRBV19
J: TRBJ1-1
D: NA
DNA: TGTGCCAGTAGTGAGGCAACGAACACTGAAGCTTTCTTT
CDR3: CASSEATNTEAFF

size: few
V: TRBV9
J: TRBJ2-1
D: NA
DNA: TGTGCCAGCAGCATGGGTGGGGAGCAGTTCTTC
CDR3: CASSMGGEQFF

size: few
V: TRBV7-7
J: TRBJ2-5
D: TRBD2
DNA: TGTGCCAGCAGGGCAGGACTAGCGGGGGGCCAAGAGACCCAGTACTTC
CDR3: CASRAGLAGGQETQYF

size: NA
V: TRBV5-1
J: TRBJ1-1
D: TRBD1
DNA: TGCGCCAGCAGCCGGGACAGGGGCCTGAACACTGAAGCTTTCTTT
CDR3: CASSRDRGLNTEAFF

size: NA
V: TRBV5-5
J: TRBJ1-1
D: TRBD1
DNA: TGTGCCAGCGGGCAACGTGGGACAGGAGGAATGAACACTGAAGCTTTCTTT
CDR3: CASGQRGTGGMNTEAFF

size: NA
V: TRBV25-1
J: TRBJ1-1
D: NA
DNA: TGTGCCAGCAGTCCCCACGGATTGAACACTGAAGCTTTCTTT
CDR3: CASSPHGLNTEAFF

size: medium-sized
V: TRBV27
J: TRBJ1-1
D: NA
DNA: TGTGCCAGCAGGCGGAGCGGGTTGAACACTGAAGCTTTCTTT
CDR3: CASRRSGLNTEAFF

size: NA
V: TRBV6-5
J: TRBJ1-1
D: NA
DNA: TGTGCCAGCAGTCCAACAAATATCGAAGCTTTCTTT
CDR3: CASSPTNIEAFF

size: NA
V: TRBV16
J: TRBJ2-2
D: TRBD1
DNA: TGTGCCAGCAGCCAATCCGACAGGGTGAACACCGGGGAGCTGTTTTTT
CDR3: CASSQSDRVNTGELFF

size: NA
V: TRBV6-5
J: TRBJ2-6
D: NA
DNA: TGTGCCAGCAAGCAGCTCTCTGGGGCCAACGTCCTGACTTTC
CDR3: CASKQLSGANVLTF

size: NA
V: TRBV3-1/TRBV3-2
J: TRBJ2-2
D: TRBD2
DNA: TGTGCCAGCAGCGGAAGAGCCTTCCGTCAGCGGGGGCCACTGAACACCGGGGAGCTGTTTTTT
CDR3: CASSGRAFRQRGPLNTGELFF

size: NA
V: TRBV19
J: TRBJ1-6
D: NA
DNA: TGTGCCAGTAGCACGACAGAAAACGCCAATTCACCCCTCCACTTT
CDR3: CASSTTENANSPLHF

size: NA
V: TRBV7-6
J: TRBJ1-3
D: NA
DNA: TGTGCCAGCAGCTTAGCGCCGGAGGGAAACACCATATATTTT
CDR3: CASSLAPEGNTIYF

size: NA
V: TRBV7-2
J: TRBJ1-2
D: TRBD1
DNA: TGTGCCAGCAGCAAGGGACAGGGGCGAGAGTATGGCTACACCTTC
CDR3: CASSKGQGREYGYTF

size: NA
V: TRBV7-8
J: TRBJ2-7
D: NA
DNA: TGTGCCAGCAGCTTATATCCCAGGGACGAGCAGTACTTT
CDR3: CASSLYPRDEQYF

size: NA
V: TRBV18
J: TRBJ2-1
D: TRBD2
DNA: TGTGCCAGCTCGTTTTCCGGGACTAGCGGGGGGGAGTTCAATGAGCAGTTCTTC
CDR3: CASSFSGTSGGEFNEQFF

size: many
V: TRBV5-6
J: TRBJ2-5
D: NA
DNA: TGTGCCAGCAGCTTGGCCGCAGGGAGGAAAACCCAGTACTTC
CDR3: CASSLAAGRKTQYF

size: NA
V: TRBV7-9
J: TRBJ2-7
D: TRBD1
DNA: TGTGCCAGCAGCTCACCCGGGACAGCCCCTGCCTACGAGCAGTACTTC
CDR3: CASSSPGTAPAYEQYF

size: once
V: TRBV9
J: TRBJ1-6
D: NA
DNA: TGTGCCAGCGGGCAGGGCGCCTCACCCCTCCACTTT
CDR3: CASGQGASPLHF

size: NA
V: TRBV9
J: TRBJ2-3
D: TRBD1
DNA: TGTGCCAGCAGCGTACGGACAGGGCGGGATACGCAGTATTTT
CDR3: CASSVRTGRDTQYF

size: NA
V: TRBV2
J: TRBJ1-1
D: NA
DNA: TGTGCCATCTTTTTGAGGGAGACTGAAGCTTTCTTT
CDR3: CAIFLRETEAFF

size: NA
V: TRBV18
J: TRBJ2-2
D: NA
DNA: TGTGCCAGCTCACTCCTATCTCCGGGAACCGGGGAGCTGTTTTTT
CDR3: CASSLLSPGTGELFF

size: NA
V: TRBV4-2
J: TRBJ1-2
D: NA
DNA: TGTGCCAGCAGCCAAGATATGGCGACGTCAGGTGGCTACACCTTC
CDR3: CASSQDMATSGGYTF

size: NA
V: TRBV9
J: TRBJ1-6
D: NA
DNA: TGCGCCAGCAGCGATGAGGTGCGGAATTCACCCCTCCACTTT
CDR3: CASSDEVRNSPLHF

size: NA
V: TRBV11-2
J: TRBJ1-1
D: NA
DNA: TGTGCCAGCAGCCTAAAGGGGGGCTGGGGTGAAGCTTTCTTT
CDR3: CASSLKGGWGEAFF